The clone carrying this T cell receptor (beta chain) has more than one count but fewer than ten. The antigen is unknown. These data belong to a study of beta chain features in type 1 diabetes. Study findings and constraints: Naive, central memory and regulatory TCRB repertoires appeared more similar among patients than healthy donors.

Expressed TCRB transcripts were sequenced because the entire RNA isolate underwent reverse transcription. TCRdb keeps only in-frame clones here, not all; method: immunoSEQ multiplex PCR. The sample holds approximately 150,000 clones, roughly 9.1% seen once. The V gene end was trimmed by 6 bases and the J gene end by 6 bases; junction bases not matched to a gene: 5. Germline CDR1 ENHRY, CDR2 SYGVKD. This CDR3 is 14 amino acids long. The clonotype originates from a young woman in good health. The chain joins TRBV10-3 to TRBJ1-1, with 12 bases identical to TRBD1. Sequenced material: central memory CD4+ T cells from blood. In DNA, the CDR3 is TGTGCCATCAGCGGGGGACAGGGGGCGGCTGAAGCTTTCTTT. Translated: CAISGGQGAAEAFF.